Below, one T cell receptor (beta chain) is given with its context. Its matching antigen is unknown. These data come from a study of somatic mutations in cytotoxic T cells in rheumatoid arthritis. About the research overall: Sorting by flow gave nearly 100% purity for some V beta antibody-stained T-cell populations, including V beta1+ cells sequenced for TCRB.

Findings and limits, study-wide: Antigenic targets recognized by the expanded CD8+ clones remained undetermined. The study found CD8+ clonality increased with age in rheumatoid arthritis patients, not healthy controls. Slight TRBV07 underrepresentation in rheumatoid arthritis patients went unadjusted for multiple comparisons.

Data came from immunoSEQ multiplex PCR; TCRdb stores just in-frame clones and leaves some out. The table includes 15,000 or so clones, about 80% detected once. The CDR3 consists of 15 residues. The V end was cut by 2 bases, the J end by 5 bases, with 14 bases between. CDR1 is SGHAT, CDR2 FQNNGV, per germline. This TCR derives from an adult with rheumatoid arthritis. The chain uses TRBV11-2 and TRBJ2-3, with D perhaps TRBD2 (5 bases). The sample consisted of CD8+ T cells sorted from blood. The CDR3 sequence is CASSLRGSHVDTQYF. The CDR3 DNA is TGTGCCAGCAGCTTACGGGGTAGCCACGTAGATACGCAGTATTTT.